This T cell receptor beta chain originates from a study of blood T cell repertoires in COVID-19. The wider study: Both acute and convalescent COVID-19 samples were obtained from the United States, Italy and Spain.

In the study's own analysis: Estimates of nucleated cell counts were drawn from the amplification of reference gene primers. The assay was immunoSEQ multiplex PCR, and TCRdb's table has in-frame clones only and misses some. That table supplies the V and J calls and clone size; D and trimming were determined from the DNA. The data hold 120,000 or so clones, with over 75% observed a single time. CDR1 and CDR2 from the germline V gene are SGHRS and YFSETQ. This CDR3 has 14 residues. Trimming stripped 0 bases from V and 7 bases from J, with 8 bases between. This TCR came from a woman of 80 years or more with acute or convalescent COVID-19. J is TRBJ1-6 and V is TRBV5-1; D gene ambiguous. The sequencing input was peripheral blood. The CDR3 loop is CASSLGLQNSPLHF. The CDR3 coding sequence is TGCGCCAGCAGCTTGGGGCTACAGAATTCACCCCTCCACTTT. The full variable domain, completed using reference TRBV5-1 and TRBJ1-6, is KAGVTQTPRYLIKTRGQQVTLSCSPISGHRSVSWYQQTPGQGLQFLFEYFSETQRNKGNFPGRFSGRQFSNSRSEMNVSTLELGDSALYLCASSLGLQNSPLHFGNGTRLTVT.